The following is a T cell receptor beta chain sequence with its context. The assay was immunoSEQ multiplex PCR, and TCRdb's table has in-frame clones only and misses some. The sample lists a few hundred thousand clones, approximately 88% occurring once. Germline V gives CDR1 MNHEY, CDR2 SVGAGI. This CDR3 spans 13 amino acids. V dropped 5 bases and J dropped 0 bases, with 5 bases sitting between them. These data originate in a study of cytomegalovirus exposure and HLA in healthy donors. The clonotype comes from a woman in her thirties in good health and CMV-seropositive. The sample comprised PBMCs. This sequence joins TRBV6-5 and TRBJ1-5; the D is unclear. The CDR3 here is CASSDNSNQPQHF. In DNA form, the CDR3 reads TGTGCCAGCAGTGACAATAGCAATCAGCCCCAGCATTTT.